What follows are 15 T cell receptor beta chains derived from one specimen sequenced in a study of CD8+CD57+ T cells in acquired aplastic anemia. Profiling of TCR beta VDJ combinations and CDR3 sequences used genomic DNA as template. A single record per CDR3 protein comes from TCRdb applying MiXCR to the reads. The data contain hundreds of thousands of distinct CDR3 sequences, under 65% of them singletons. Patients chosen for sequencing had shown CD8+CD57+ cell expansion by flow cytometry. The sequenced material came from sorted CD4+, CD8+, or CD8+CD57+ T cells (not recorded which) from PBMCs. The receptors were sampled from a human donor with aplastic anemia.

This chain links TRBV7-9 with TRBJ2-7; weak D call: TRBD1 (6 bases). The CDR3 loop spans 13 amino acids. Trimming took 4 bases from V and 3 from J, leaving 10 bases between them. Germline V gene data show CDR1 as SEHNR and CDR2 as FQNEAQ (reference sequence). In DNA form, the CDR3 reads TGTGCCAGCAGCTCTCAGACAGGCTACGAGCAGTACTTC. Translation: CASSSQTGYEQYF. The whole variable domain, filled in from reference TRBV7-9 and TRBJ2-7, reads DTGVSQNPRHKITKRGQNVTFRCDPISEHNRLYWYRQTLGQGPEFLTYFQNEAQLEKSRLLSDRFSAERPKGSFSTLEIQRTEQGDSAMYLCASSSQTGYEQYFGPGTRLTVT.

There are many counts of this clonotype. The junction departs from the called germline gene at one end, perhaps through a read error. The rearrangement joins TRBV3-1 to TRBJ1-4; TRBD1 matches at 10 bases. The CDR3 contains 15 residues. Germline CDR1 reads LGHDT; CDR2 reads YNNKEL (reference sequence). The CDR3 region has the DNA TGCGCCAGCAGCTTGGGGACAGGGGCTAATGAAAAACTGTTTTTT. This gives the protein CASSLGTGANEKLFF.

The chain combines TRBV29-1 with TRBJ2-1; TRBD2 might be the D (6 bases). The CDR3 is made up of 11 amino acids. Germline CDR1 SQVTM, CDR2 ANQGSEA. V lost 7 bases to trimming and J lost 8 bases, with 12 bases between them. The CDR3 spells CSGEVRDEQFF. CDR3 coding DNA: TGCAGCGGGGAGGTACGGGATGAGCAGTTCTTC.

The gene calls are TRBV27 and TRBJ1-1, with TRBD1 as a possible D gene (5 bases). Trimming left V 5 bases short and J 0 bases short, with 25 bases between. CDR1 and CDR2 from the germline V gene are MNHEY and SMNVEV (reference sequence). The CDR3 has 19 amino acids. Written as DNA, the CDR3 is TGTGCCAGCAGTGGACCAAGATTGCCAGGGCAAGTTGTGAACACTGAAGCTTTCTTT. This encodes CASSGPRLPGQVVNTEAFF.

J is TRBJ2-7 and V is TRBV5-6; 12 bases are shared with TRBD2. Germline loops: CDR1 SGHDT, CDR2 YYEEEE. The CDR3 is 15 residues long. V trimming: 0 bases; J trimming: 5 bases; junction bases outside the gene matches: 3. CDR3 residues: CASSLGLAGGDEQYF. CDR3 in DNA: TGTGCCAGCAGCTTGGGTCTAGCGGGAGGGGACGAGCAGTACTTC. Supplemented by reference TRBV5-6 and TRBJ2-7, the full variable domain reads DAGVTQSPTHLIKTRGQQVTLRCSPKSGHDTVSWYQQALGQGPQFIFQYYEEEERQRGNFPDRFSGHQFPNYSSELNVNALLLGDSALYLCASSLGLAGGDEQYFGPGTRLTVT.

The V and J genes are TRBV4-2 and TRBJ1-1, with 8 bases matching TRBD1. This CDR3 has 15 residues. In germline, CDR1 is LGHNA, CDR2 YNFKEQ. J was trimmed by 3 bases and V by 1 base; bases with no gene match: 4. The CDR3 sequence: CASSQGKDRDTEAFF. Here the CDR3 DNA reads TGTGCCAGCAGCCAAGGAAAGGACAGGGACACTGAAGCTTTCTTT.

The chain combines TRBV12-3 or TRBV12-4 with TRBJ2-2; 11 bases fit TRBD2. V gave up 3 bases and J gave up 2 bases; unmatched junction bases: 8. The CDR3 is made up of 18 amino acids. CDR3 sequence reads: CASSLRSGRAGNTGELFF. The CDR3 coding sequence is TGTGCCAGCAGTTTGCGTAGCGGGAGGGCCGGTAACACCGGGGAGCTGTTTTTT.

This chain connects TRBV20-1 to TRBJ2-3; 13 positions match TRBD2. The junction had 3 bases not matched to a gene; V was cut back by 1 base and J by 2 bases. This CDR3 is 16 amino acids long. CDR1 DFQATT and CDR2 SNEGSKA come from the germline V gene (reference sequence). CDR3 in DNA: TGCAGTGCTAGAGGGACTAGCGGGAGATTCACAGATACGCAGTATTTT. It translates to CSARGTSGRFTDTQYF.

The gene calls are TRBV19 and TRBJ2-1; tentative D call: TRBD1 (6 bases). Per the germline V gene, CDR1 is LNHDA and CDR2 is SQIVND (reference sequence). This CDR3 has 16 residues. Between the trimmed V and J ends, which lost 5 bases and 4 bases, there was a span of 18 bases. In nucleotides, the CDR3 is TGTGCCAGTAGTCTAGGGATCAGGGGAAATTACAATGAGCAGTTCTTC. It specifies CASSLGIRGNYNEQFF.

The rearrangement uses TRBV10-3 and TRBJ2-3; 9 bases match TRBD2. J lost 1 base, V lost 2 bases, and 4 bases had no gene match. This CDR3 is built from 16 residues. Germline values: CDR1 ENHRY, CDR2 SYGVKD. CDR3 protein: CAISETSGWGTDTQYF. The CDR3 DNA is TGTGCCATCAGTGAGACTAGCGGGTGGGGCACAGATACGCAGTATTTT.

This chain's CDR3 is CASSAPSSNNQPQHF. CDR3 nucleotides: TGTGCCAGCAGTGCCCCCAGTTCAAACAATCAGCCCCAGCATTTT. The chain has TRBV2 and TRBJ1-5, with D hard to call. The CDR3 totals 15 residues. Germline loops: CDR1 SNHLY, CDR2 FYNNEI. V lost 4 bases and J 3 bases, leaving 13 bases between the germline ends.

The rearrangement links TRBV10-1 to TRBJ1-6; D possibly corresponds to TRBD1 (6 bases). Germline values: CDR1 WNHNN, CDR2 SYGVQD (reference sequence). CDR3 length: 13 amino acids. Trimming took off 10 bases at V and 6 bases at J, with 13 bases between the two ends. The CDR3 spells CATKKDSNSPLHF. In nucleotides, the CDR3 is TGCGCCACCAAAAAGGACAGTAATTCACCCCTCCACTTT.

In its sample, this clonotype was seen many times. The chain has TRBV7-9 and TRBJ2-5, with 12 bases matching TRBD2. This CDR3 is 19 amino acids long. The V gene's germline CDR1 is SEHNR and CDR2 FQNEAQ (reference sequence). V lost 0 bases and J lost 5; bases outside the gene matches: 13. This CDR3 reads CASSLALLASGGAGETQYF. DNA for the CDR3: TGTGCCAGCAGCTTAGCGTTGTTGGCTAGCGGGGGGGCCGGGGAGACCCAGTACTTC.

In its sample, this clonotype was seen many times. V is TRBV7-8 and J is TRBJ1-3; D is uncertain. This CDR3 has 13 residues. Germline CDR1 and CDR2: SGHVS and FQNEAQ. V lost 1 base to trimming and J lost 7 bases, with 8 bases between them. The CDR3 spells CASSLVTGNTIYF. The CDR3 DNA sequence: TGTGCCAGCAGCTTAGTGACGGGGAACACCATATATTTT.

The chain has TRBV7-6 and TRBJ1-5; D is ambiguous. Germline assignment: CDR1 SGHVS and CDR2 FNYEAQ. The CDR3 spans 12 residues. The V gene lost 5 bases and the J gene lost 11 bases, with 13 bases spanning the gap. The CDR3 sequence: CASSPLMRAQHF. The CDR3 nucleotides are TGTGCCAGCAGCCCTCTGATGAGGGCCCAGCATTTT.